This T cell receptor (beta chain) was retrieved from a study of shared clonotypes between healthy human individuals. Study-level findings and limits: In contrast to clonotypes shared by all four donors, non-shared clonotypes had lower generation probabilities.

This clone is a singleton in its sample. Antigen: not known. The CDR3 consists of 15 residues. Per germline, CDR1 SGHRS and CDR2 YFSETQ. With 5 bases removed from V and 8 bases from J, the gap between germline ends came to 19 bases. The repertoire was sequenced with immunoSEQ multiplex PCR; TCRdb's copy has only in-frame clones and lacks some. Among roughly 680,000 clones listed, 72% were seen once. The sequence was obtained from a woman aged 30 to 39 in good health. The chain uses TRBV5-1 and TRBJ1-4; D is perhaps TRBD1 (6 bases). The sample consisted of memory CD4+ T cells sorted from blood. Subset specified: CD45RA-negative fraction. The CDR3 is CASSPTPGVNEKLFF. CDR3 nucleotides: TGCGCCAGCAGTCCCACGCCAGGGGTTAACGAAAAACTGTTTTTT.